These 30 T cell receptor beta chains came from one sample sequenced in a study of T-cell memory formation after mild COVID-19. A single record per CDR3 protein comes from TCRdb applying MiXCR to the 5' RACE reads. In the table there are under 450,000 distinct CDR3 sequences, 23% of which are singletons. The sequencing input was PBMCs or a T cell subset sorted from them (not recorded which). The receptors here all came from an adult woman who had mild COVID-19 (a few samples of this study predate the infection). Cell type and time point are not known.

Only a few counts were recorded for this clonotype. The CDR3, as DNA: TGTGCCAGCAGCCCCCGGGAGGACGTGGGGCTTTCCTACAATGAGCAGTTCTTC. As protein: CASSPREDVGLSYNEQFF. The J gene is TRBJ2-1, the V gene TRBV7-9; 7 bases align to TRBD2. The germline V gene has CDR1 SEHNR and CDR2 FQNEAQ (reference sequence). This CDR3 is 18 amino acids long. The trim removed 5 bases at V and 1 base at J, leaving 14 bases unmatched. Drawing the rest from reference TRBV7-9 and TRBJ2-1, the complete variable domain is DTGVSQNPRHKITKRGQNVTFRCDPISEHNRLYWYRQTLGQGPEFLTYFQNEAQLEKSRLLSDRFSAERPKGSFSTLEIQRTEQGDSAMYLCASSPREDVGLSYNEQFFGPGTRLTVL.

A few counts support this clonotype. The chain has TRBV11-2 and TRBJ2-3; TRBD1 is a possible D gene (5 bases). Germline loops: CDR1 SGHAT, CDR2 FQNNGV. The germline V and J ends were trimmed by 0 bases and 1 base, with 11 bases remaining between them. This CDR3 has 16 amino acids. CDR3 amino acids: CASSLDGWGRTDTQYF. The CDR3 DNA sequence: TGTGCCAGCAGCTTAGATGGTTGGGGCCGCACAGATACGCAGTATTTT.

This clonotype was counted only a few times. This chain joins TRBV9 and TRBJ2-1, with 9 bases that match TRBD2. The length of the CDR3 is 19 residues. CDR1 is SGDLS, CDR2 YYNGEE, per germline. With V trimmed by 4 bases and J by 2 bases, 16 bases remained unmatched. CDR3 amino acids: CASSSSPLTSGGTYNEQFF. The CDR3 DNA sequence: TGTGCCAGCAGCTCGAGCCCTCTGACTAGCGGAGGGACCTACAATGAGCAGTTCTTC.

In this sample, this clonotype turned up a few times. The V call is TRBV4-1, the J call TRBJ2-7; D is unresolved. Germline CDR1 reads MGHRA; CDR2 reads YSYEKL. The CDR3 runs 11 residues. Trimming took off 0 bases at V and 9 bases at J, with 6 bases between the two ends. For the CDR3, the DNA is TGCGCCAGCAGCCAAGATGAAGGGCAGTACTTC. Amino acid sequence: CASSQDEGQYF.

The V and J genes are TRBV18 and TRBJ2-7; no clear D. Germline V gene sequence: CDR1 KGHSH, CDR2 LQKENI. The CDR3 runs to 13 residues. Trimming left V 1 base short and J 3 bases short, with 7 bases between. The CDR3 nucleotides read TGTGCCAGCTCACCACAGGTCGTCTACGAGCAGTACTTC. Translated, it gives CASSPQVVYEQYF.

This clonotype was counted between two and nine times. V gene TRBV4-1 combines with J gene TRBJ1-1; 8 nucleotides line up with TRBD1. The CDR3 runs 18 residues. Trimming removed 3 bases from V and 5 bases from J; junction bases left unmatched: 17. Germline values: CDR1 MGHRA, CDR2 YSYEKL. The CDR3 DNA is TGCGCCAGCAGCCAGTACGGACAGGGAAGGACGGAAACAACTGAAGCTTTCTTT. It codes for CASSQYGQGRTETTEAFF.

The gene calls are TRBV9 and TRBJ1-4; 8 bases are a match to TRBD1. This CDR3 spans 19 amino acids. Trimming removed 4 bases from V and 0 bases from J; junction bases left unmatched: 14. Germline V gene lookup returns CDR1 SGDLS and CDR2 YYNGEE. The CDR3, as DNA: TGTGCCAGCAGCCCGCATGGGGGGGACAGGTTAACAACTAATGAAAAACTGTTTTTT. Amino acids: CASSPHGGDRLTTNEKLFF.

The V gene is TRBV3-1, the J gene TRBJ2-2; D call uncertain. The germline gives CDR1 LGHDT, CDR2 YNNKEL (reference sequence). This CDR3 has 12 amino acids. V lost 4 bases, J lost 7 bases, and 7 bases lay in between. CDR3 protein: CASSPNYGELFF. CDR3 DNA sequence: TGTGCCAGCAGCCCCAACTACGGGGAGCTGTTTTTT. The whole variable domain, filled in from reference TRBV3-1 and TRBJ2-2, reads DTAVSQTPKYLVTQMGNDKSIKCEQNLGHDTMYWYKQDSKKFLKIMFSYNNKELIINETVPNRFSPKSPDKAHLNLHINSLELGDSAVYFCASSPNYGELFFGEGSRLTVL.

This clonotype turned up a few times. The chain links TRBV7-2 to TRBJ2-5; 8 bases fit TRBD2. The V segment lost 2 bases and the J segment 7 bases; nucleotides outside the gene matches: 12. The CDR3 is made up of 16 amino acids. Germline V gene sequence: CDR1 SGHTA, CDR2 FQGNSA. In nucleotides, the CDR3 is TGTGCCAGCAGCTTATCCCTTAGCGGGGCTCTTGGGACCCAGTACTTC. Protein sequence: CASSLSLSGALGTQYF.

This CDR3 reads CASSPSYRGLYTGELFF. CDR3 nucleotides: TGTGCCAGCAGCCCTAGCTACAGGGGCCTATACACCGGGGAGCTGTTTTTT. The rearrangement links TRBV4-2 to TRBJ2-2; 7 nucleotides match TRBD1. The CDR3 contains 17 residues. CDR1 LGHNA and CDR2 YNFKEQ come from the germline V gene. V lost 4 bases to trimming and J lost 3 bases; unmatched junction nucleotides: 11.

V and J are TRBV27 and TRBJ1-2; 7 bases map to TRBD1. With 5 bases clipped from V and 8 bases from J, the junction kept 23 bases outside the gene matches. Germline-derived CDR1 and CDR2 are MNHEY and SMNVEV (reference sequence). The CDR3 contains 18 residues. The DNA of the CDR3 is TGTGCCAGCAGTCGACAGGGCTTTGGTCGCATTTTGTCTGGCGGCTACACCTTC. Amino acids: CASSRQGFGRILSGGYTF.

The chain recombines TRBV29-1 with TRBJ1-1; maybe TRBD1 (5 bases). The germline V gene has CDR1 SQVTM and CDR2 ANQGSEA. Trimming shortened V by 3 bases and J by 0 bases, and 11 bases separated the two germline ends. The CDR3 length is 14 residues. CDR3 DNA: TGCAGCGTTGATGAGGGGCTAATGAACACTGAAGCTTTCTTT. This sequence encodes CSVDEGLMNTEAFF.

The chain uses TRBV2 and TRBJ2-1; either TRBD1 or TRBD2 may supply D (5 bases each). The V gene lost 4 bases and the J gene lost 9 bases, with 13 bases spanning the gap. Germline CDR1 SNHLY, CDR2 FYNNEI. CDR3 length: 13 residues. CDR3 residues: CASSGSIGTEQFF. The CDR3 DNA is TGTGCCAGCAGTGGAAGCATCGGGACTGAGCAGTTCTTC.

The chain has TRBV4-1 and TRBJ1-6; 10 bases align to TRBD1. The CDR3 contains 14 residues. Germline CDR1 and CDR2: MGHRA and YSYEKL. Trimming cost V 4 bases and J 9 bases; bases outside gene matches: 3. The CDR3 DNA follows: TGCGCCAGCAGCCCCGGGACAGGGGTTTCACCCCTCCACTTT. This codes for CASSPGTGVSPLHF.

This clonotype was found many times. The chain employs TRBV30 and TRBJ2-7; possibly TRBD2 for D (6 bases). The V end lost 3 bases, the J end lost 0 bases, and 9 bases lay between the germline ends. The CDR3 has 13 residues. The germline V gene has CDR1 GTSNPN and CDR2 SVGIG (reference sequence). CDR3 protein: CAWRGRSSYEQYF. The CDR3 nucleotides read TGTGCCTGGAGGGGGAGGTCCTCCTACGAGCAGTACTTC.

The genes are TRBV3-1 and TRBJ2-1; 7 bases fit TRBD2. The germline V gene has CDR1 LGHDT and CDR2 YNNKEL (reference sequence). CDR3 length equals 16 residues. J gave up 5 bases and V 4 bases, and 11 bases lay outside the gene matches. The CDR3 is CASSPIAGNGDNEQFF. CDR3 nucleotide sequence: TGTGCCAGCAGCCCCATAGCGGGCAATGGGGACAATGAGCAGTTCTTC.

This clonotype has just a few counts. The chain carries TRBV20-1 and TRBJ2-7; 11 nucleotides line up with TRBD1. Germline loops: CDR1 DFQATT, CDR2 SNEGSKA (reference sequence). With V trimmed by 5 bases and J by 2 bases, 5 bases remained unmatched. The CDR3 runs to 14 residues. CDR3 in amino acids: CSAFSGQGAYEQYF. The CDR3 nucleotides read TGCAGTGCTTTCTCGGGACAGGGGGCCTACGAGCAGTACTTC.

This clonotype was found a few times. This chain joins TRBV7-9 and TRBJ2-7; D unresolved. The V end was cut by 4 bases, the J end by 2 bases, with 12 bases between. This CDR3 has 14 amino acids. Per the germline V gene, CDR1 is SEHNR and CDR2 is FQNEAQ (reference sequence). CDR3 amino acids: CASSSQVAPYEQYF. CDR3 bases: TGTGCCAGCAGCTCCCAAGTAGCCCCCTACGAGCAGTACTTC.

In its sample, this clonotype was seen once. The chain is built from TRBV2 and TRBJ2-5; 13 positions match TRBD2. V shed 7 bases and J 3 bases; nucleotides not matched to a gene: 8. Germline V lookup: CDR1 SNHLY, CDR2 FYNNEI. The CDR3 consists of 16 residues. CDR3: CASKRTSGGREETQYF. The CDR3, as DNA: TGTGCCAGCAAACGGACTAGCGGGGGACGAGAAGAGACCCAGTACTTC.

J is TRBJ1-1 and V is TRBV4-1, with D perhaps matching TRBD1 (6 bases). The germline V gene has CDR1 MGHRA and CDR2 YSYEKL. With 0 bases removed from V and 8 bases from J, the gap between germline ends came to 13 bases. This CDR3 contains 14 residues. This CDR3 is CASSQEQGLDEAFF. CDR3 nucleotide sequence: TGCGCCAGCAGCCAAGAACAGGGATTGGACGAAGCTTTCTTT.

This clonotype was detected only a few times. The chain uses TRBV4-1 and TRBJ1-4; possibly TRBD1 for D (5 bases). The V gene's germline CDR1 is MGHRA and CDR2 YSYEKL. This CDR3 comprises 17 residues. The V gene lost 0 bases and the J gene lost 9 bases, with 20 bases spanning the gap. The CDR3 region is CASSQERGTEGVKKLFF. The CDR3 DNA is TGCGCCAGCAGCCAAGAGCGAGGGACGGAAGGCGTTAAAAAACTGTTTTTT.

The sample holds many counts of this clonotype. This rearrangement joins TRBV14 to TRBJ2-5; D gene ambiguous. Trimming removed 0 bases from V and 2 bases from J, with 10 bases in between. The CDR3 is 15 amino acids. Germline V gene sequence: CDR1 SGHDN, CDR2 FVKESK. CDR3 protein: CASSQDRPLQETQYF. The CDR3 region has the DNA TGTGCCAGCAGCCAAGACAGACCGTTACAAGAGACCCAGTACTTC.

The sample holds a few counts of this clonotype. The chain combines TRBV7-9 with TRBJ1-2; TRBD1 matches 10 bases. Trimming at V came to 8 bases and at J to 1 base, leaving 4 bases not matched to a gene. CDR3 length: 14 amino acids. CDR1 SEHNR and CDR2 FQNEAQ come from the germline V gene (reference sequence). The DNA for the CDR3 is TGTGCCAGCTCCGGGACAGGGGATAACTATGGCTACACCTTC. Its protein product is CASSGTGDNYGYTF.

The CDR3 is CASSPNTGQETQYF. Here the CDR3 DNA reads TGTGCCAGCTCGCCAAACACTGGCCAAGAGACCCAGTACTTC. The chain uses TRBV18 and TRBJ2-5, with D uncertain. CDR1 KGHSH and CDR2 LQKENI come from the germline V gene. V was trimmed by 6 bases and J by 1 base, leaving 12 bases between them. The CDR3 is made up of 14 amino acids. Full variable domain (missing parts from reference TRBV18 and TRBJ2-5): NAGVMQNPRHLVRRRGQEARLRCSPMKGHSHVYWYRQLPEEGLKFMVYLQKENIIDESGMPKERFSAEFPKEGPSILRIQQVVRGDSAAYFCASSPNTGQETQYFGPGTRLLVL.

This clonotype came up many times. The V gene is TRBV24-1, the J gene TRBJ2-3, with a tentative D call TRBD2 (6 bases). Germline V gene lookup returns CDR1 KGHDR and CDR2 SFDVKD. Trimming shortened V by 2 bases and J by 3 bases, and 11 bases separated the two germline ends. The CDR3 loop spans 15 amino acids. The chain's CDR3 is CATSDSGVRTDTQYF. The DNA of the CDR3 is TGTGCCACCAGTGATTCGGGGGTTAGGACAGATACGCAGTATTTT.

The chain couples TRBV25-1 to TRBJ1-2; D is unresolved. Trimming pared 1 base from V and 1 base from J, leaving 7 bases between. Per germline, CDR1 MGHDK and CDR2 SYGVNS. This CDR3 region has 14 residues. CDR3 protein: CASSEFGDNYGYTF. The DNA of the CDR3 is TGTGCCAGCAGTGAATTCGGGGATAACTATGGCTACACCTTC.

The CDR3 reads CASSLGASGPPRGYEQYF. CDR3 bases: TGTGCCAGCAGCTTAGGGGCTAGCGGCCCTCCCCGGGGATACGAGCAGTACTTC. The chain combines TRBV7-4 with TRBJ2-7, with 7 bases that match TRBD2. Germline values: CDR1 SGHVT, CDR2 SQSDAQ. The CDR3 covers 18 residues. V was pared by 1 base and J by 4 bases, with 16 bases of the junction left unmatched.

In its sample, this clonotype was seen a few times. The chain joins TRBV7-9 to TRBJ2-5; possibly TRBD2 for D (6 bases). Germline V gives CDR1 SEHNR, CDR2 FQNEAQ (reference sequence). CDR3 length equals 14 residues. Trimming took 3 bases from V and 4 from J, leaving 12 bases between them. In nucleotides, the CDR3 is TGTGCCAGCAGCTTTTCGTTGGGAGGAGAGACCCAGTACTTC. Translation gives CASSFSLGGETQYF.

This clonotype was counted at least ten times. The V gene is TRBV20-1, the J gene TRBJ2-7; 8 bases are a match to TRBD1. The germline V gene has CDR1 DFQATT and CDR2 SNEGSKA (reference sequence). CDR3 length: 14 residues. The trim removed 5 bases at V and 0 bases at J, leaving 6 bases unmatched. For the CDR3, the DNA is TGCAGTGCTGGCCGGGACAGGAGCTCCTACGAGCAGTACTTC. Protein: CSAGRDRSSYEQYF.

The V call is TRBV7-9, the J call TRBJ2-7; 7 positions agree with TRBD1. The CDR3 runs to 15 residues. Germline V gene lookup returns CDR1 SEHNR and CDR2 FQNEAQ (reference sequence). The ends lost 0 bases at V and 6 bases at J; junction bases unmatched: 8. The CDR3 DNA sequence: TGTGCCAGCAGCTTAGCGGGGAGACAGGGACCCGAGCAGTACTTC. Its protein is CASSLAGRQGPEQYF.